Below are 16 T cell receptor beta chains sequenced from a single sample in a study of neurological immune-mediated disorders. Time point defined: longitudinal time-point 1 (baseline). TCRdb reprocessed the 5' RACE reads via MiXCR and lists one record per CDR3 protein. This repertoire shows roughly 75,000 distinct CDR3 sequences, roughly an eighth found once; its top ten account for around 4.3%. Sequencing was done on a sample of PBMCs. All receptors come from a female donor with HTLV-1-associated myelopathy (HAM/TSP).

Comments on this clonotype: This sequence may be a read error, since a much larger clone differs from it by one base. The chain joins TRBV15 to TRBJ2-2; D is unclear. V was shortened by 0 bases and J by 6 bases, with 5 bases between the two germline ends. Germline V CDR1 and CDR2: LNHNV, YYDKDF (reference sequence). The CDR3 has 13 residues. The CDR3 sequence is CATSRDRAGELFF. The CDR3 region has the DNA TGTGCCACCAGCAGAGATCGGGCCGGGGAGCTGTTTTTT.

The chain has TRBV5-1 and TRBJ1-4; no clear D gene. CDR1 is SGHRS and CDR2 is YFSETQ in the germline V gene. This CDR3 has 17 amino acids. V lost 0 bases, J lost 6 bases, and 18 bases lay in between. CDR3 region: CASSLADLLNVDEKLFF. The CDR3 DNA is TGCGCCAGCAGCTTGGCGGACCTCCTTAATGTTGATGAAAAACTGTTTTTT.

This clonotype was found a few times. J is TRBJ2-1 and V is TRBV20-1, with TRBD2 identical over 9 bases. CDR1 is DFQATT, CDR2 SNEGSKA, per germline (reference sequence). The CDR3 loop spans 15 amino acids. J lost 3 bases, V lost 6 bases, and 9 bases had no gene match. The CDR3 reads CSAFGLAGNYNEQFF. CDR3 bases: TGCAGTGCCTTTGGTCTAGCGGGGAACTACAATGAGCAGTTCTTC.

This clonotype occurred many times. The rearrangement uses TRBV12-3 or TRBV12-4 and TRBJ2-7, with 9 bases that match TRBD1. Trimming at V came to 8 bases and at J to 6 bases, leaving 11 bases not matched to a gene. The CDR3 runs 14 residues. The CDR3, as DNA: TGTGCCAGCGGAATAACAGGGGGCAGCGCCGAGCAGTACTTC. Its translation: CASGITGGSAEQYF.

This clonotype was picked up many times. The chain couples TRBV28 to TRBJ2-1; TRBD1 matches at 7 bases. CDR3 length: 15 residues. V lost 5 bases to trimming and J lost 1 base; unmatched junction nucleotides: 5. Germline-derived CDR1 and CDR2 are MDHEN and SYDVKM. CDR3 DNA sequence: TGTGCCAGCAGTCATAACAGGGGTTCCTACAATGAGCAGTTCTTC. Amino acid sequence: CASSHNRGSYNEQFF.

This clonotype was recorded many times. V usage is TRBV12-5 and J usage is TRBJ2-3, with a weak D call TRBD1 (6 bases). The CDR3 sequence is 15 residues long. V was pared by 1 base and J by 3 bases, with 11 bases between. Germline CDR1 is LGHNT and CDR2 is FRNRAP. The chain's CDR3 is CASGLGIGQTDTQYF. The CDR3 region has the DNA TGTGCTAGTGGTTTGGGGATCGGACAGACAGATACGCAGTATTTT.

The sample holds many counts of this clonotype. The chain employs TRBV20-1 and TRBJ1-2; 8 bases are a match to TRBD1. The ends lost 4 bases at V and 4 bases at J; junction bases unmatched: 5. CDR1 and CDR2 (germline): DFQATT, SNEGSKA (reference sequence). The length of the CDR3 is 13 residues. The CDR3 protein is CSATQTGAYGYTF. CDR3 coding DNA: TGCAGTGCTACTCAGACAGGGGCCTATGGCTACACCTTC.

This clonotype was seen many times. This rearrangement joins TRBV7-9 to TRBJ2-7; D ambiguous. Germline V lookup: CDR1 SEHNR, CDR2 FQNEAQ (reference sequence). CDR3 length: 14 residues. Trimming removed 5 bases from V and 2 bases from J, with 13 bases in between. CDR3 sequence reads: CASSLPRVPYEQYF. Here the CDR3 DNA reads TGTGCCAGCAGCCTCCCCCGGGTCCCCTACGAGCAGTACTTC.

This clonotype appeared many times. The DNA of the CDR3 is TGTGCCAGCAGCAAACAGGGGGCGAATTCACCCCTCCACTTT. Encoded protein: CASSKQGANSPLHF. The genes are TRBV12-3 or TRBV12-4 and TRBJ1-6; 9 bases map to TRBD1. Trimming cost V 6 bases and J 7 bases; bases outside gene matches: 4. The CDR3 sequence is 14 residues long.

This clonotype was seen ten or more times. The chain joins TRBV5-1 to TRBJ1-1, with a possible D match to TRBD1 (6 bases). Germline V CDR1 and CDR2: SGHRS, YFSETQ. V was pared by 0 bases and J by 2 bases, with 8 bases between. This CDR3 comprises 14 residues. The CDR3 DNA sequence: TGCGCCAGCAGCTTGGGGACAGAAAACACTGAAGCTTTCTTT. Its translation is CASSLGTENTEAFF.

With respect to this clonotype: A much larger clone differs from this one at a single base, so this may be a read error. The chain uses TRBV4-2 and TRBJ2-7; the match to TRBD1 covers 7 bases. Germline CDR1 and CDR2: LGHNA and YNFKEQ. There are 14 residues in the CDR3. The CDR3 loop reads CASRQDREVSEQYF. In DNA, the CDR3 is TGTGCCAGCAGACAAGACAGGGAAGTTAGCGAGCAGTACTTC.

This clonotype was seen many times. This chain uses TRBV7-9 with TRBJ2-2; D uncertain. This CDR3 contains 14 residues. CDR1 and CDR2 (germline): SEHNR, FQNEAQ (reference sequence). Trimming left V 1 base short and J 4 bases short, with 7 bases between. This chain's CDR3 is CASSLVGITGELFF. In DNA, the CDR3 is TGTGCCAGCAGCTTAGTCGGAATCACCGGGGAGCTGTTTTTT.

This clonotype was recorded at least ten times. The chain has TRBV5-1 and TRBJ1-5; D is undetermined. This CDR3 has 14 residues. Germline V gene lookup returns CDR1 SGHRS and CDR2 YFSETQ. Trimming left V 0 bases short and J 1 base short, with 5 bases between. The CDR3, as DNA: TGCGCCAGCAGCTTGGGAGAAAGCAATCAGCCCCAGCATTTT. Its protein is CASSLGESNQPQHF.

The rearrangement links TRBV18 to TRBJ1-4; 7 bases match TRBD1. CDR3 length: 19 amino acids. Germline CDR1 reads KGHSH; CDR2 reads LQKENI. V was clipped by 1 base and J by 4 bases; unmatched bases: 15. The CDR3 DNA is TGTGCCAGCTCACCACTTATAGGGGGCGCGCTACGACGTAATGAAAAACTGTTTTTT. It specifies CASSPLIGGALRRNEKLFF. Supplemented by reference TRBV18 and TRBJ1-4, the full variable domain reads NAGVMQNPRHLVRRRGQEARLRCSPMKGHSHVYWYRQLPEEGLKFMVYLQKENIIDESGMPKERFSAEFPKEGPSILRIQQVVRGDSAAYFCASSPLIGGALRRNEKLFFGSGTQLSVL.

At least ten counts were recorded for this clonotype. The J gene is TRBJ2-7, the V gene TRBV28; a weak D match, TRBD1 (6 bases). The V and J ends lost 4 bases and 5 bases respectively, with 9 bases between them. Germline assignment: CDR1 MDHEN and CDR2 SYDVKM. The CDR3 has 12 residues. CDR3 in DNA: TGTGCCAGCAGTTCGACAGGAGACGAGCAGTACTTC. As protein: CASSSTGDEQYF.

At least ten counts were recorded for this clonotype. V gene TRBV12-3 or TRBV12-4 combines with J gene TRBJ2-1, with TRBD2 matching over 11 bases. This CDR3 comprises 15 residues. V was clipped by 3 bases and J by 9 bases; unmatched bases: 7. CDR3 in amino acids: CASSLTSGETSEQFF. DNA for the CDR3: TGTGCCAGCAGTTTGACTAGCGGGGAAACAAGTGAGCAGTTCTTC.